This TCR beta chain was observed in a study of T cell responses to AZD1222 COVID-19 vaccine. Study overall: The study pooled second doses at about 4 or about 12 weeks.

CDR1 is LNHDA and CDR2 is SQIVND in the germline V gene (reference sequence). The CDR3 has 14 residues. V shed 5 bases, J shed 6 bases, and the junction held 6 bases outside the gene matches. Findings and caveats of the study: Close to half of spike-specific TCRs reportedly recognize unmutated variant regions. Of the AZD1222 recipients, only 5 or 6 were seropositive at baseline. White British ancestry dominated among donors, who included more females, and clonal diversity was possibly underestimated.

Turning to this clone: Its antigen is as yet unknown.

Profiling relied on immunoSEQ multiplex PCR, and the TCRdb table lists in-frame clones only, not all of them. In the table there are 150,000 to 200,000 clones, approximately 90% of which are singletons. This sequence was found in an adult in good health. The chain uses TRBV19 and TRBJ2-7; TRBD1 matches 11 bases. Source: peripheral blood, taken on day 0 of AZD1222 vaccination. CDR3 sequence: CASSQGQGAAEQYF. The CDR3 DNA reads TGTGCCAGTAGTCAAGGACAGGGGGCGGCCGAGCAGTACTTC.